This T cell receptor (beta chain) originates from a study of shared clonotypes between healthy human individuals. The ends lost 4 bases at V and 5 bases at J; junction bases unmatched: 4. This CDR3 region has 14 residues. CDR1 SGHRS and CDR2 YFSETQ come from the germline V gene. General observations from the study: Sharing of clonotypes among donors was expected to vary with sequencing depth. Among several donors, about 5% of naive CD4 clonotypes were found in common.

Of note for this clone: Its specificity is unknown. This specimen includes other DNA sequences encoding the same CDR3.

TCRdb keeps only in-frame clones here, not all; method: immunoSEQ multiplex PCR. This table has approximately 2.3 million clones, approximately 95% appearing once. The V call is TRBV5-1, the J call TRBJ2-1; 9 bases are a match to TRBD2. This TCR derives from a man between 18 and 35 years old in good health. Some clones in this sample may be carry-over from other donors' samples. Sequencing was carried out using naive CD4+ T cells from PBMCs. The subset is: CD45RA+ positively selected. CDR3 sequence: CASSLGLADNEQFF. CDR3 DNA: TGCGCCAGCAGCCTGGGACTAGCTGACAATGAGCAGTTCTTC.